These T cell receptor beta chains were read from a single sample in a study of neurological immune-mediated disorders. TCRdb used MiXCR to reprocess the 5' RACE reads, holding one entry per CDR3 protein. The table has some 60,000 distinct CDR3 sequences, over 3.5% seen once. The specimen sequenced was PBMCs. The source of these receptors is a woman in her fifties or sixties with multiple sclerosis. Both conserved end residues are part of each CDR3. The D gene is left open where the match is weak. Clone size is given for some rows only: seen once, a few or many times, or a class if the clone is expanded.

TRBV29-1	many	TRBD1	TRBJ1-1	CSVSTGVTEAFF
TRBV24-1	many	TRBD1	TRBJ1-4	CATSTGTGVYDEKLFF
TRBV12-3/TRBV12-4	many	TRBD1	TRBJ1-5	CASTNAGGQPQNF
TRBV5-1	many	NA	TRBJ1-6	CASSPAGPGSPLHF
TRBV12-3/TRBV12-4	many	NA	TRBJ1-5	CASSFHAAVAPQHF
TRBV7-8	many	TRBD2	TRBJ2-7	CASSLRIAGEQYF
TRBV7-9	many	NA	TRBJ2-1	CASSPRTRIYNEQFF
TRBV27	many	TRBD2	TRBJ2-3	CASTTLAGVADTQYF
TRBV4-3	many	TRBD2	TRBJ2-2	CASSQGGGLVGGELFF
TRBV11-3	many	TRBD2	TRBJ2-7	CASSLAGRADEQYF
TRBV9	many	NA	TRBJ1-5	CASSVGPGANQPQHF
TRBV5-6	many	TRBD1	TRBJ2-5	CASSQQGAWETQYF
TRBV6-2/TRBV6-3	many	TRBD1	TRBJ1-2	CASSSGTGISYGYTF
TRBV12-3/TRBV12-4	many	NA	TRBJ1-1	CASSPQSTEAFF
TRBV15	many	TRBD1	TRBJ2-3	CATSRDRGPADTQYF
TRBV5-1	medium-sized	NA	TRBJ2-1	CASSQTATQNEQFF
TRBV5-1	many	TRBD2	TRBJ2-1	CASRLNSAGGPEQFF
TRBV15	many	TRBD2	TRBJ2-2	CATSSRIAGGGTGELFF
TRBV10-2	many	NA	TRBJ1-1	CASSRTFLEAFF
TRBV20-1	NA	TRBD1	TRBJ1-5	CSARVRGQGGTQPQHF
TRBV12-3/TRBV12-4	many	NA	TRBJ1-5	CAIREGNQPQHF
TRBV5-4	many	NA	TRBJ2-5	CASSSLLTGETQYF
TRBV20-1	NA	NA	TRBJ2-2	CSARDLRGAPNTGELFF
TRBV3-1	NA	TRBD1	TRBJ2-1	CASSLTGTGYNEQFF
TRBV5-6	many	NA	TRBJ2-1	CASSLIQTTSYNEQFF
TRBV6-5	many	NA	TRBJ2-1	CASSYSISLGGDEQFF